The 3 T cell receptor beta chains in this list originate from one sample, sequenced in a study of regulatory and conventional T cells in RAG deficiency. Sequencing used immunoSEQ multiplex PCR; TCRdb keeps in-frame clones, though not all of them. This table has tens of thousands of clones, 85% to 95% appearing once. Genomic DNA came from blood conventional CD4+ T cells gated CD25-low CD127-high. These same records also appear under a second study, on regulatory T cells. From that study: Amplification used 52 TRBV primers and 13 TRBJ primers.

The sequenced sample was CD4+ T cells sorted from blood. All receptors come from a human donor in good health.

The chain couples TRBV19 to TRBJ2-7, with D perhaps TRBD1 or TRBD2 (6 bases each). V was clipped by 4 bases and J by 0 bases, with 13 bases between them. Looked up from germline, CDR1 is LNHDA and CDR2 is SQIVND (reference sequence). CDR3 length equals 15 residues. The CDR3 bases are TGTGCCAGTAGTACCGTGGGGGGCGCCTCCTACGAGCAGTACTTC. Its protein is CASSTVGGASYEQYF. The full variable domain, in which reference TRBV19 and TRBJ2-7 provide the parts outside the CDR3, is DGGITQSPKYLFRKEGQNVTLSCEQNLNHDAMYWYRQDPGQGLRLIYYSQIVNDFQKGDIAEGYSVSREKKESFPLTVTSAQKNPTAFYLCASSTVGGASYEQYFGPGTRLTVT.

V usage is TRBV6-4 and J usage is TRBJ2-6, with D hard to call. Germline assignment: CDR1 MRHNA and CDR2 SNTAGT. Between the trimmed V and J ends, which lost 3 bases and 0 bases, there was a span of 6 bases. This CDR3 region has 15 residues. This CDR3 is CASSDGNSGANVLTF. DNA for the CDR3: TGTGCCAGCAGTGATGGAAACTCTGGGGCCAACGTCCTGACTTTC.

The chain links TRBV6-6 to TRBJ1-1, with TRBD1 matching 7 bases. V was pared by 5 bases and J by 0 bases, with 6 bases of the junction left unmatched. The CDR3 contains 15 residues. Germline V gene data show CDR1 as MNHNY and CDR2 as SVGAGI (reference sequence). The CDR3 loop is CASSPRQGMNTEAFF. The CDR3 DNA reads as TGTGCCAGCAGTCCTAGACAGGGAATGAACACTGAAGCTTTCTTT.